The 18 T cell receptor beta chains below come from one sample, sequenced in a study of post-analysis software for immune sequencing data. Study observations and caveats: Elevated frequency relative to controls characterized several TRBV segments in patients, TRBV5-6, TRBV5-1 and TRBV20-1 among them.

Each TCR beta cDNA library carried unique molecular identifiers. TCRdb itself ran the PCR reads through MiXCR, one entry per CDR3 protein. The table lists around 700,000 distinct CDR3 sequences, 55% to 60% of them singletons. The antigens these receptors bind are not known. Sequenced sample: blood. These receptors all stem from a girl aged 2 to 9 with multiple sclerosis.

The V gene is TRBV5-1, the J gene TRBJ1-1, with D hard to call. The CDR3 runs to 16 residues. V gave up 0 bases and J gave up 0 bases, with 12 bases separating them. Germline V lookup: CDR1 SGHRS, CDR2 YFSETQ. CDR3 region: CASSLVPDMMNTEAFF. The DNA for the CDR3 is TGCGCCAGCAGCTTGGTACCCGACATGATGAACACTGAAGCTTTCTTT.

This clonotype was counted only a few times. The genes are TRBV12-3 or TRBV12-4 and TRBJ2-1; D uncertain. The CDR3 sequence is 15 residues long. V dropped 2 bases and J dropped 1 base, with 9 bases sitting between them. CDR3 in DNA: TGTGCCAGCAGTTTAATTGGACGGTCCTACAATGAGCAGTTCTTC. It encodes CASSLIGRSYNEQFF.

This clonotype has more than one count but fewer than ten. The chain combines TRBV7-9 with TRBJ1-5; no clear D. The CDR3 covers 13 residues. V lost 5 bases and J lost 5, with 10 bases in between. Germline-derived CDR1 and CDR2 are SEHNR and FQNEAQ (reference sequence). This chain's CDR3 is CASSEGQYQPQHF. In nucleotides, the CDR3 is TGTGCCAGCAGCGAAGGCCAGTATCAGCCCCAGCATTTT.

The genes are TRBV7-2 and TRBJ1-3, with TRBD1 as a possible D gene (5 bases). Per the germline V gene, CDR1 is SGHTA and CDR2 is FQGNSA. Trimming left V 7 bases short and J 2 bases short, with 18 bases between. The CDR3 covers 16 residues. CDR3 region: CASTLLSGTAGNTIYF. The CDR3 DNA is TGTGCCAGCACCCTCCTGTCCGGGACGGCTGGAAACACCATATATTTT.

This clonotype showed up just a few times. The chain joins TRBV10-3 to TRBJ2-4; perhaps D is TRBD1 or TRBD2 (5 bases each). The closer fit of TRBJ2-7 to the DNA end suggests the J call may be wrong. Germline CDR1 ENHRY, CDR2 SYGVKD. The CDR3 is made up of 14 amino acids. CDR3 coding DNA: TGTGCCATCAGTGAGTCGAAGGGGAGCTACGAGCAGTACTTC. Its protein product is CAISESKGSYEQYF.

This clonotype was counted a few times. The chain recombines TRBV6-5 with TRBJ2-1; D may be TRBD2 (6 bases). V lost 10 bases and J 3 bases, leaving 22 bases between the germline ends. Per the germline V gene, CDR1 is MNHEY and CDR2 is SVGAGI. The CDR3 has 16 amino acids. CDR3 amino acids: CATMALTGASYNEQFF. The CDR3, as DNA: TGTGCCACCATGGCCCTGACGGGAGCTAGCTACAATGAGCAGTTCTTC.

The rearrangement links TRBV7-9 to TRBJ2-1, with D maybe TRBD2 (6 bases). Trimming took 5 bases from V and 3 from J, leaving 14 bases between them. Per the germline V gene, CDR1 is SEHNR and CDR2 is FQNEAQ (reference sequence). CDR3 length: 15 residues. For the CDR3, the DNA is TGTGCCAGCAGCCAAGGGCGGGGTAACTACAATGAGCAGTTCTTC. Amino acid sequence: CASSQGRGNYNEQFF.

The V and J genes are TRBV20-1 and TRBJ2-5, with D tentatively TRBD1 (5 bases). Trimming pared 5 bases from V and 6 bases from J, leaving 19 bases between. The CDR3 loop spans 14 amino acids. CDR1 is DFQATT and CDR2 is SNEGSKA in the germline V gene (reference sequence). The DNA of the CDR3 is TGCAGTGCTGTGCCGGGCCAAGGGGTACAGACCCAGTACTTC. This translates into CSAVPGQGVQTQYF.

The chain links TRBV25-1 to TRBJ2-4; D possibly matches TRBD1 or TRBD2 (6 bases each). Germline loops: CDR1 MGHDK, CDR2 SYGVNS. Trimming took off 4 bases at V and 0 bases at J, with 16 bases between the two ends. This CDR3 comprises 17 residues. CDR3 loop: CASSALKGGLAKNIQYF. The CDR3 DNA reads TGTGCCAGCAGTGCCTTGAAGGGGGGCTTAGCCAAAAACATTCAGTACTTC.

The chain carries TRBV7-3 and TRBJ2-4; 8 nucleotides align to TRBD2. Matching the DNA end better, TRBJ2-7 makes the J call doubtful. Germline CDR1 SGHTA, CDR2 FQGTGA. The CDR3 is 15 residues long. This CDR3 reads CASSPHPSGHYEQYF. CDR3 DNA: TGTGCCAGCAGCCCACACCCTAGCGGGCATTACGAGCAGTACTTC.

The V call is TRBV5-6, the J call TRBJ2-1; 10 bases line up with TRBD2. V shed 0 bases, J shed 6 bases, and the junction held 6 bases outside the gene matches. The germline V gene has CDR1 SGHDT and CDR2 YYEEEE. The CDR3 contains 16 residues. The CDR3 DNA follows: TGTGCCAGCAGCTTGGCCCTAGCGGGAGTATCCAATGAGCAGTTCTTC. As protein: CASSLALAGVSNEQFF.

This sequence joins TRBV20-1 and TRBJ1-2; D is perhaps TRBD1 (6 bases). The CDR3 has 13 residues. The V end lost 4 bases, the J end lost 2 bases, and 11 bases lay between the germline ends. From germline, CDR1 is DFQATT and CDR2 SNEGSKA (reference sequence). DNA for the CDR3: TGCAGTGCTACCAAGGGGGTGAACTATGGCTACACCTTC. Amino acids: CSATKGVNYGYTF.

As DNA, the CDR3 is TGCGCCAGCAGCTGGGTCTTCAGAGAAGAGACCCAGTACTTC. Residues: CASSWVFREETQYF. The chain carries TRBV5-1 and TRBJ2-7; D remains unclear. The assigned J gene may be wrong: the sequence end matches TRBJ2-5 better. The germline gives CDR1 SGHRS, CDR2 YFSETQ. This CDR3 has 14 residues.

The rearrangement links TRBV5-6 to TRBJ2-7; 12 bases agree with TRBD1. The CDR3 is 16 residues long. V shed 4 bases, J shed 6 bases, and the junction held 11 bases outside the gene matches. CDR1 and CDR2 (germline): SGHDT, YYEEEE. DNA of the CDR3: TGTGCCAGCAGCATAACCCCGGGACAGGGGGCTGCCGAGCAGTACTTC. Translated: CASSITPGQGAAEQYF.

V is TRBV7-6 and J is TRBJ2-1, with unresolved D. V was cut by 5 bases and J by 2 bases, with 13 bases left in between. This CDR3 region has 15 residues. Germline V gives CDR1 SGHVS, CDR2 FNYEAQ. As DNA, the CDR3 is TGTGCCAGCAGCGGAAACAGTGGAACCTACAATGAGCAGTTCTTC. This translates into CASSGNSGTYNEQFF.

This clonotype has only a few counts. The chain uses TRBV3-1 and TRBJ2-2, with D maybe TRBD1 (6 bases). Germline-derived CDR1 and CDR2 are LGHDT and YNNKEL (reference sequence). There are 14 residues in the CDR3. Trimming removed 5 bases at V and 5 bases at J, with 12 bases between. The CDR3 is CASSTYRETGELFF. CDR3 DNA: TGTGCCAGCAGCACTTACAGGGAGACCGGGGAGCTGTTTTTT. Full variable domain (rest looked up from reference TRBV3-1 and TRBJ2-2): DTAVSQTPKYLVTQMGNDKSIKCEQNLGHDTMYWYKQDSKKFLKIMFSYNNKELIINETVPNRFSPKSPDKAHLNLHINSLELGDSAVYFCASSTYRETGELFFGEGSRLTVL.

This chain connects TRBV27 to TRBJ1-2; D is possibly TRBD1 (5 bases). The germline gives CDR1 MNHEY, CDR2 SMNVEV (reference sequence). The CDR3 totals 15 residues. V was shortened by 5 bases and J by 8 bases, with 21 bases between the two germline ends. This CDR3 is CASSPPGTPKRGYTF. CDR3 DNA sequence: TGTGCCAGCAGTCCCCCCGGGACCCCTAAGAGAGGCTACACCTTC.

The chain is built from TRBV5-1 and TRBJ2-2; D may match TRBD1 or TRBD2 (5 bases each). The CDR3 is made up of 13 amino acids. With 6 bases removed from V and 2 bases from J, the gap between germline ends came to 8 bases. Germline V gives CDR1 SGHRS, CDR2 YFSETQ. The DNA of the CDR3 is TGCGCCAGCATCCGGGACAACACCGGGGAGCTGTTTTTT. Its protein product is CASIRDNTGELFF.